The TCR beta chain described here comes from a study of regulatory T cells in long-lasting Graves disease. This clonotype was seen more than once but under ten times. Building the TCR beta libraries relied on iRepertoire HTBI primers, and CDR3 regions underwent Arm-PCR. TCRdb re-called the multiplex PCR reads through MiXCR, storing one row per CDR3 protein. The profile shows a few hundred thousand distinct CDR3 sequences, approximately 12% of them singletons. The length of the CDR3 is 14 residues. The V and J ends lost 0 bases and 2 bases respectively, with 6 bases between them. Germline V gene lookup returns CDR1 KGHDR and CDR2 SFDVKD. Time point of the sample: newly diagnosed GD, antithyroid drugs for less than 3 months. PBMC-derived RNA was used for the TCR library. The same data also went into a second study, on T cells in Graves' hyperthyroidism and ophthalmopathy.

This TCR was sampled from a young woman with Graves disease. V is TRBV24-1 and J is TRBJ2-5; no reliable D call. This sample comprised peripheral blood mononuclear cells (PBMCs), obtained at new diagnosis, from a patient treated with antithyroid drugs. The chain's CDR3 is CATSDLPPQETQYF. DNA for the CDR3: TGTGCCACCAGTGATTTGCCCCCTCAAGAGACCCAGTACTTC.